This T cell receptor beta chain was recorded in a study of cytomegalovirus exposure and HLA in healthy donors. Study-level findings and limits: While the bulk of TCR sequences proved rare, some public TCRs turned up in many donors. Immune exposure information available was restricted to CMV serostatus. It is likely that the observed cluster of highly shared sequence variants was a sequencing artifact.

In its sample, this clone was seen a few times. What it binds is not known. The PCR contained 60 Vbeta and 13 Jbeta primers. Measured with immunoSEQ multiplex PCR; TCRdb has only the in-frame clones, and not every one. The sample includes about 170,000 clones, 82% of them seen just once. From germline, CDR1 is MNHEY and CDR2 SMNVEV (reference sequence). Trimming removed 6 bases from V and 5 bases from J, with 22 bases in between. CDR3 length: 16 amino acids. The TCR sequence derives from a girl between 10 and 17 years old in good health and CMV-seropositive. The V and J genes are TRBV27 and TRBJ1-1, with D tentatively TRBD1 (5 bases). Sequencing was performed on PBMCs. The CDR3 here is CASSQTGLLRATEAFF. The DNA of the CDR3 is TGTGCCAGCAGCCAGACCGGGCTACTCAGGGCGACTGAAGCTTTCTTT.